This T cell receptor (beta chain) was obtained from a study of shared clonotypes between healthy human individuals. Overall study context: Donor ages ranged 18 to 49 years: a couple of women, a few men. For every donor, three CD4 naive, three CD4 memory, two CD8 naive and one CD8 memory plates were used. Study-wide results and caveats: Naive subsets tended to show greater estimated richness than memory subsets.

This was a deep-level run. Sequencing used immunoSEQ multiplex PCR; TCRdb keeps in-frame clones, though not all of them. This repertoire shows around 1.6 million clones, around 98% found once; its top ten account for around 0.47%. As for this clone: Its antigen is currently unknown.

This TCR came from a man under 40 in good health. The sample consisted of naive CD4+ T cells sorted from blood. Described subset: CD45RA+ positively selected.

The CDR3 coding sequence is TGCAGTGCTAGGGCCTACTACGAGCAGTACTTC. Translated, it gives CSARAYYEQYF. The chain has TRBV20-1 and TRBJ2-7; D unresolved. The V gene's germline CDR1 is DFQATT and CDR2 SNEGSKA (reference sequence). The CDR3 is made up of 11 amino acids. The ends were cut back, 3 bases at V and 3 bases at J, with 6 bases in the middle.